These 27 T cell receptor beta chains share one sample of origin, sequenced in a study of lymphopenia after photon versus proton radiotherapy (dated by TCRdb to the late 2010s). The library was generated by the immunoSEQ multiplex PCR assay. Not all clones reach the TCRdb copy of this immuneACCESS table, which keeps in-frame sequences only. Checked studies attribute under half of the gap to unresolved V genes and leave the rest unexplained. This sample is represented by some 30,000 clones; nearly 85% of them were singletons. Around 15% of the sample goes to the ten largest clones. The sample in question was peripheral blood, obtained from a patient treated with proton-based radiotherapy. Receptors were obtained from a woman aged 70-85 years with pancreatic cancer.

The chain joins TRBV2 to TRBJ2-1, with 8 positions matching TRBD2. This CDR3 is 14 amino acids long. V dropped 5 bases and J dropped 6; count of bases not matched to a gene: 6. Germline CDR1 SNHLY, CDR2 FYNNEI. The CDR3, as DNA: TGTGCCAGCAGTCGAACTAGCGGCTTCAATGAGCAGTTCTTC. Translation: CASSRTSGFNEQFF.

This sequence joins TRBV19 and TRBJ2-6; 9 nucleotides match TRBD1. This CDR3 spans 16 amino acids. Germline CDR1 reads LNHDA; CDR2 reads SQIVND (reference sequence). J gave up 4 bases and V 4 bases, and 5 bases lay outside the gene matches. The CDR3 region has the DNA TGTGCCAGTAGTAGTAGGACAGGGGCAGGGGCCAACGTCCTGACTTTC. Amino acids: CASSSRTGAGANVLTF.

This chain joins TRBV5-1 and TRBJ1-2; D not certain. Trimming removed 1 base at V and 1 base at J, with 8 bases between. From germline, CDR1 is SGHRS and CDR2 YFSETQ. This CDR3 contains 14 residues. The CDR3 DNA is TGCGCCAGCAGCTTGCCAAGGGATAACTATGGCTACACCTTC. As protein: CASSLPRDNYGYTF.

This clone was detected once. The V call is TRBV5-4, the J call TRBJ1-1; D remains unclear. The CDR3 loop spans 14 amino acids. Per the germline V gene, CDR1 is SGHNT and CDR2 is YYREEE (reference sequence). V was shortened by 7 bases and J by 4 bases, with 17 bases between the two germline ends. The CDR3 region is CASAKLRDGTEAFF. CDR3 in DNA: TGTGCCAGCGCCAAGTTGAGGGATGGCACTGAAGCTTTCTTT.

The chain employs TRBV7-3 and TRBJ2-3; D is perhaps TRBD1 or TRBD2 (5 bases each). The CDR3 spans 16 residues. CDR1 is SGHTA and CDR2 is FQGTGA in the germline V gene. Trimming cost V 0 bases and J 4 bases, with 14 bases left between them. The CDR3 is CASSLTEIRGADTQYF. CDR3 bases: TGTGCCAGCAGCTTAACGGAGATCCGGGGCGCAGATACGCAGTATTTT.

J is TRBJ2-1 and V is TRBV25-1; maybe TRBD1 (6 bases). CDR3 length: 15 amino acids. Trimming cost V 1 base and J 4 bases, with 11 bases left between them. Per the germline V gene, CDR1 is MGHDK and CDR2 is SYGVNS. This CDR3 reads CASSESRTVYNEQFF. The CDR3 region has the DNA TGTGCCAGCAGTGAATCCCGGACAGTTTACAATGAGCAGTTCTTC.

The CDR3 region has the DNA TGTGCCAGCTCACCAGATGGGCGGGGGTCGACTGAAGCTTTCTTT. Translation: CASSPDGRGSTEAFF. V gene TRBV18 combines with J gene TRBJ1-1, with D tentatively TRBD1 (5 bases). CDR1 KGHSH and CDR2 LQKENI come from the germline V gene. The V end lost 2 bases, the J end lost 5 bases, and 15 bases lay between the germline ends. The CDR3 is 15 residues long.

The genes are TRBV28 and TRBJ1-2; TRBD1 might be the D (6 bases). The germline CDR1 and CDR2 sequences are MDHEN and SYDVKM. Trimming left V 5 bases short and J 6 bases short, with 16 bases between. The CDR3 extends over 14 amino acids. CDR3 DNA: TGTGCCAGCAGTACAGGGAACCCGCTCCATGGCTACACCTTC. It translates to CASSTGNPLHGYTF.

V and J are TRBV9 and TRBJ1-6; 7 bases agree with TRBD1. V lost 4 bases and J lost 7; bases outside the gene matches: 8. Germline V gene sequence: CDR1 SGDLS, CDR2 YYNGEE. This CDR3 has 15 amino acids. CDR3 nucleotide sequence: TGTGCCAGCAGCAAAACGGGACAGATAAATTCACCCCTCCACTTT. Translating gives CASSKTGQINSPLHF.

The chain uses TRBV6-5 and TRBJ1-5; a weak D match, TRBD1 (5 bases). The CDR3 runs 13 residues. V lost 5 bases, J lost 5 bases, and 10 bases lay in between. From germline, CDR1 is MNHEY and CDR2 SVGAGI. CDR3 region: CASSDSRDQPQHF. The CDR3 nucleotides read TGTGCCAGCAGTGACAGCAGAGATCAGCCCCAGCATTTT.

The chain recombines TRBV5-1 with TRBJ1-4; perhaps TRBD1 as D (5 bases). Looked up from germline, CDR1 is SGHRS and CDR2 is YFSETQ. Trimming left V 0 bases short and J 3 bases short, with 12 bases between. CDR3 length: 16 amino acids. The CDR3 DNA sequence: TGCGCCAGCAGCTTGGGGTCCCTGACAGCTAATGAAAAACTGTTTTTT. Residues: CASSLGSLTANEKLFF.

The chain is built from TRBV27 and TRBJ2-7; D perhaps matches TRBD1 (6 bases). Between the trimmed V and J ends, which lost 6 bases and 6 bases, there was a span of 18 bases. The CDR3 is 14 residues long. Germline assignment: CDR1 MNHEY and CDR2 SMNVEV (reference sequence). In nucleotides, the CDR3 is TGTGCCAGCAGCATCTCACAGGGAATGGGCGAGCAGTACTTC. This encodes CASSISQGMGEQYF.

This clone occurred once. The chain joins TRBV4-2 to TRBJ1-1, with D perhaps TRBD1 (6 bases). The CDR3 is made up of 13 amino acids. The V gene's germline CDR1 is LGHNA and CDR2 YNFKEQ. Trimming pared 7 bases from V and 0 bases from J, leaving 9 bases between. The chain's CDR3 is CASTTGMNTEAFF. CDR3 bases: TGTGCCAGCACGACAGGAATGAACACTGAAGCTTTCTTT.

In this sample, this clone turned up a few times. The CDR3 is CASRKTERGTYEQYF. In DNA form, the CDR3 reads TGTGCCAGCAGAAAAACGGAGCGGGGCACCTACGAGCAGTACTTC. The rearrangement uses TRBV6-1 and TRBJ2-7; 7 positions agree with TRBD2. The germline V gene encodes CDR1 MNHNS and CDR2 SASEGT. J lost 2 bases, V lost 6 bases, and 10 bases had no gene match. CDR3 length equals 15 residues.

The chain has TRBV6-5 and TRBJ1-5; maybe TRBD1 (5 bases). V was shortened by 2 bases and J by 5 bases, with 10 bases between the two germline ends. This CDR3 has 14 residues. CDR1 and CDR2 from the germline V gene are MNHEY and SVGAGI. The CDR3 DNA reads as TGTGCCAGCAGTTACACGGGGACGGATCAGCCCCAGCATTTT. Its protein product is CASSYTGTDQPQHF.

The rearrangement uses TRBV19 and TRBJ2-5; D is possibly TRBD1 or TRBD2 (5 bases each). CDR1 is LNHDA, CDR2 SQIVND, per germline (reference sequence). The ends were cut back, 8 bases at V and 3 bases at J, with 13 bases in the middle. The CDR3 covers 13 residues. CDR3 sequence: CASGTGLKETQYF. The CDR3 region has the DNA TGTGCCAGTGGGACGGGGCTGAAAGAGACCCAGTACTTC.

In its sample, this clone was seen once. The rearrangement joins TRBV27 to TRBJ1-6; D possibly corresponds to TRBD1 (6 bases). Per the germline V gene, CDR1 is MNHEY and CDR2 is SMNVEV (reference sequence). V lost 8 bases to trimming and J lost 11 bases, with 25 bases between them. The length of the CDR3 is 16 residues. The CDR3 region has the DNA TGTGCCAGCGCGCCGGCCTCAATACAGGGTGCCGCACCCCTCCACTTT. This gives the protein CASAPASIQGAAPLHF.

The chain carries TRBV6-1 and TRBJ2-2; weak D call: TRBD2 (5 bases). V was cut by 4 bases and J by 2 bases, with 14 bases left in between. The germline V gene has CDR1 MNHNS and CDR2 SASEGT. The CDR3 runs to 16 residues. CDR3 protein: CASSVMSSSNTGELFF. For the CDR3, the DNA is TGTGCCAGCAGTGTAATGTCTAGCTCTAACACCGGGGAGCTGTTTTTT.

CDR3 sequence: CASSLDMNTEAFF. The CDR3 DNA sequence: TGTGCCAGCAGCTTAGATATGAACACTGAAGCTTTCTTT. This chain joins TRBV7-9 and TRBJ1-1; no firm D call. This CDR3 region has 13 residues. The germline gives CDR1 SEHNR, CDR2 FQNEAQ (reference sequence). V was cut by 1 base and J by 0 bases, with 3 bases left in between.

The chain joins TRBV5-6 to TRBJ1-5; D is unclear. This CDR3 contains 17 residues. Germline V gives CDR1 SGHDT, CDR2 YYEEEE. V was shortened by 0 bases and J by 6 bases, with 19 bases between the two germline ends. CDR3 sequence: CASSLGRYGRIGQPQHF. In nucleotides, the CDR3 is TGTGCCAGCAGCTTGGGTAGGTACGGTAGGATAGGTCAGCCCCAGCATTTT.

The gene calls are TRBV5-6 and TRBJ2-1; 9 nucleotides agree with TRBD2. V dropped 1 base and J dropped 3; count of bases not matched to a gene: 14. The V gene's germline CDR1 is SGHDT and CDR2 YYEEEE. The CDR3 loop spans 19 amino acids. The CDR3 sequence: CASSLLAGTSLTYYNEQFF. The CDR3 DNA reads as TGTGCCAGCAGCTTGTTAGCGGGGACTAGCCTAACTTACTACAATGAGCAGTTCTTC.

The chain combines TRBV5-6 with TRBJ2-5, with no clear D. The V gene's germline CDR1 is SGHDT and CDR2 YYEEEE. The length of the CDR3 is 15 residues. Trimming pared 0 bases from V and 2 bases from J, leaving 11 bases between. The CDR3 protein is CASSLAVGIQETQYF. CDR3 nucleotide sequence: TGTGCCAGCAGCTTGGCCGTAGGGATACAAGAGACCCAGTACTTC.

The chain combines TRBV4-3 with TRBJ1-2; 9 nucleotides match TRBD1. The V segment lost 0 bases and the J segment 7 bases; nucleotides outside the gene matches: 9. The V gene's germline CDR1 is LGHNA and CDR2 YSLEER. This CDR3 contains 16 residues. CDR3 amino acids: CASSQEGGQGRFGYTF. CDR3 DNA sequence: TGCGCCAGCAGCCAAGAGGGGGGACAGGGAAGATTTGGCTACACCTTC.

This clone was seen a few times. The V and J genes are TRBV4-3 and TRBJ2-3, with D unresolved. Germline CDR1 reads LGHNA; CDR2 reads YSLEER. The V end was cut by 3 bases, the J end by 0 bases, with 1 base between. This CDR3 is built from 12 residues. The CDR3 protein is CASSHSTDTQYF. In DNA, the CDR3 is TGCGCCAGCAGCCACAGCACAGATACGCAGTATTTT.

This clone was seen a handful of times. The rearrangement joins TRBV7-2 to TRBJ2-1, with 9 bases lining up with TRBD2. The J segment lost 9 bases and the V segment lost 5 bases, leaving 8 bases of the junction unmatched. CDR1 is SGHTA and CDR2 is FQGNSA in the germline V gene. This CDR3 has 14 residues. The DNA for the CDR3 is TGTGCCAGCAGCCTGACTAGCGGTGGGAGTGAGCAGTTCTTC. It yields the protein CASSLTSGGSEQFF.

The chain combines TRBV30 with TRBJ1-2; perhaps TRBD1 as D (6 bases). Germline V gives CDR1 GTSNPN, CDR2 SVGIG (reference sequence). The CDR3 has 14 amino acids. The V and J ends lost 1 base and 4 bases respectively, with 13 bases between them. CDR3 sequence: CAWSGLGAVYGYTF. CDR3 sequence (DNA): TGTGCCTGGAGTGGGCTGGGGGCGGTCTATGGCTACACCTTC.

The chain joins TRBV7-2 to TRBJ2-5; maybe TRBD1 (6 bases). Trimming shortened V by 4 bases and J by 1 base, and 13 bases separated the two germline ends. CDR3 size: 15 residues. CDR1 SGHTA and CDR2 FQGNSA come from the germline V gene. The CDR3: CASSSPRGSQETQYF. The DNA for the CDR3 is TGTGCCAGCAGCTCTCCTAGGGGGAGCCAAGAGACCCAGTACTTC.